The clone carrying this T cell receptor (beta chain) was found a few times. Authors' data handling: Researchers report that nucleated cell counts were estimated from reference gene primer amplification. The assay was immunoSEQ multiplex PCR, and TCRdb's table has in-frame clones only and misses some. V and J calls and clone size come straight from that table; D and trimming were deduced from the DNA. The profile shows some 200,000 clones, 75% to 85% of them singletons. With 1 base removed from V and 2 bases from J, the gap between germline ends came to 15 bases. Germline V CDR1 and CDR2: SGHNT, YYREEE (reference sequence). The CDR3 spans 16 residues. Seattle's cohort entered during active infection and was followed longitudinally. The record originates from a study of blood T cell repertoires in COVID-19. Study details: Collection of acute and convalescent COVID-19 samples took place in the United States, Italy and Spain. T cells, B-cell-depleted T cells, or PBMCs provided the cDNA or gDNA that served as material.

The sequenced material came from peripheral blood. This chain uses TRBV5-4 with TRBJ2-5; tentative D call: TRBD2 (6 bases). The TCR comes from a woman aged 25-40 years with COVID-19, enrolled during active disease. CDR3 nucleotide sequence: TGTGCCAGCAGCTTGCCGGCAGGGAGGAGGCAAGAGACCCAGTACTTC. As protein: CASSLPAGRRQETQYF.